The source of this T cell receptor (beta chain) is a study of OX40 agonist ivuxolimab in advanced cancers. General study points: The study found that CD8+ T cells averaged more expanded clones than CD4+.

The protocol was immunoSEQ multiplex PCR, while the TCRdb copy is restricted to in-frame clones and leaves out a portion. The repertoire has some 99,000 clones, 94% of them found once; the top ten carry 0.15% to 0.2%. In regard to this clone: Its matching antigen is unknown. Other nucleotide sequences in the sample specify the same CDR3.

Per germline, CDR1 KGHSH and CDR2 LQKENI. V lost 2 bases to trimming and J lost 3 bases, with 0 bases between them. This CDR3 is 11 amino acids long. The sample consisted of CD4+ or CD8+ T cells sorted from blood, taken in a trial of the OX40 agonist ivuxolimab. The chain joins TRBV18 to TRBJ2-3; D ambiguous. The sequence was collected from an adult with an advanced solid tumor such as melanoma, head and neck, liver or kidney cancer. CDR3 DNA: TGTGCCAGCTCACCAACAGATACGCAGTATTTT. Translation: CASSPTDTQYF.